This is a list of T cell receptor beta chains from one sample in a study of blood T cell repertoires in COVID-19. Assay used: immunoSEQ multiplex PCR; TCRdb lists only in-frame clones, some missing. The sample records fewer than 95,000 clones, approximately 80% being singletons. The sample consisted of peripheral blood. These receptors all come from a human donor in a cohort sampled during active COVID-19. Each CDR3 is given with its conserved first and last residue. The D gene is left open where the match is weak. Size values are once, few and many counts, or a class for expanded clones, and some rows have none.

J gene: TRBJ1-6
V gene: TRBV28
D gene: -
clone size: medium-sized
CDR3 protein: CASSTSGNNSPLHF
CDR3 DNA: TGTGCCAGCAGTACTTCCGGGAATAATTCACCCCTCCACTTT

J gene: TRBJ2-7
V gene: TRBV20-1
D gene: -
clone size: -
CDR3 protein: CSASLRVYEQYF
CDR3 DNA: TGCAGTGCTAGTCTCCGGGTCTACGAGCAGTACTTC

J gene: TRBJ2-5
V gene: TRBV2
D gene: -
clone size: -
CDR3 protein: CASTLQGRQETQYF
CDR3 DNA: TGTGCCAGCACCCTACAGGGTAGGCAAGAGACCCAGTACTTC

J gene: TRBJ2-7
V gene: TRBV5-1
D gene: TRBD2
clone size: -
CDR3 protein: CASSRLTSGGSYEQYF
CDR3 DNA: TGCGCCAGCAGCCGATTAACTAGCGGGGGCTCCTACGAGCAGTACTTC

J gene: TRBJ1-2
V gene: TRBV27
D gene: -
clone size: -
CDR3 protein: CASSLSGGFRTVSNYGYTF
CDR3 DNA: TGTGCCAGCAGTTTATCGGGAGGGTTTAGGACAGTGTCTAACTATGGCTACACCTTC

J gene: TRBJ2-1
V gene: TRBV2
D gene: TRBD2
clone size: -
CDR3 protein: CASSPGTSFALGEQFF
CDR3 DNA: TGTGCCAGCAGTCCCGGGACTAGCTTCGCATTGGGTGAGCAGTTCTTC

J gene: TRBJ1-2
V gene: TRBV24-1
D gene: TRBD1
clone size: once
CDR3 protein: CATSDAPGQEGYGYTF
CDR3 DNA: TGTGCCACCAGTGATGCCCCCGGACAGGAAGGCTATGGCTACACCTTC

J gene: TRBJ1-2
V gene: TRBV3-1/TRBV3-2
D gene: -
clone size: -
CDR3 protein: CASSQGGYYGYTF
CDR3 DNA: TGTGCCAGCAGCCAGGGAGGTTACTATGGCTACACCTTC

J gene: TRBJ2-7
V gene: TRBV5-4
D gene: TRBD2
clone size: -
CDR3 protein: CASSWGLAGGYYEQYF
CDR3 DNA: TGTGCCAGCAGCTGGGGACTAGCGGGGGGATACTACGAGCAGTACTTC

J gene: TRBJ1-1
V gene: TRBV5-1
D gene: -
clone size: -
CDR3 protein: CASSPSGTAGMNTEAFF
CDR3 DNA: TGCGCCAGCAGCCCCTCAGGGACTGCAGGCATGAACACTGAAGCTTTCTTT

J gene: TRBJ2-5
V gene: TRBV20-1
D gene: -
clone size: once
CDR3 protein: CSASRGLETQYF
CDR3 DNA: TGCAGTGCTAGTCGAGGATTAGAGACCCAGTACTTC

J gene: TRBJ2-7
V gene: TRBV2
D gene: -
clone size: -
CDR3 protein: CASSEGHPYEQYF
CDR3 DNA: TGTGCCAGCAGTGAAGGGCATCCCTACGAGCAGTACTTC

J gene: TRBJ1-1
V gene: TRBV10-3
D gene: TRBD1
clone size: -
CDR3 protein: CAIRDRFSTEAFF
CDR3 DNA: TGTGCCATCAGGGACAGGTTTTCCACTGAAGCTTTCTTT

J gene: TRBJ1-3
V gene: TRBV19
D gene: -
clone size: -
CDR3 protein: CASTDTGGGLSGNTIYF
CDR3 DNA: TGTGCCAGTACAGATACCGGGGGAGGCCTCTCTGGAAACACCATATATTTT

J gene: TRBJ1-4
V gene: TRBV5-1
D gene: -
clone size: -
CDR3 protein: CASSLETGFGSEKLFF
CDR3 DNA: TGCGCCAGCAGCTTAGAAACAGGGTTCGGATCTGAAAAACTGTTTTTT

J gene: TRBJ2-1
V gene: TRBV6-4
D gene: TRBD2
clone size: -
CDR3 protein: CASSESGGTTNEQFF
CDR3 DNA: TGTGCCAGCAGTGAGAGCGGGGGAACTACCAATGAGCAGTTCTTC

J gene: TRBJ2-1
V gene: TRBV19
D gene: -
clone size: -
CDR3 protein: CASRVGPMEEQFF
CDR3 DNA: TGTGCCAGTAGGGTGGGGCCAATGGAGGAGCAGTTCTTC

J gene: TRBJ2-1
V gene: TRBV6-4
D gene: TRBD2
clone size: -
CDR3 protein: CASSDFAGVSNEQFF
CDR3 DNA: TGTGCCAGCAGTGACTTTGCGGGGGTATCAAATGAGCAGTTCTTC

J gene: TRBJ2-1
V gene: TRBV7-6
D gene: TRBD2
clone size: -
CDR3 protein: CASSTIAGVYNEQFF
CDR3 DNA: TGTGCCAGCAGCACGATAGCGGGGGTCTACAATGAGCAGTTCTTC

J gene: TRBJ1-1
V gene: TRBV29-1
D gene: TRBD1
clone size: -
CDR3 protein: CSVDGTGGSVAFF
CDR3 DNA: TGCAGCGTTGATGGGACAGGGGGATCCGTCGCTTTCTTT

J gene: TRBJ1-5
V gene: TRBV4-2
D gene: -
clone size: -
CDR3 protein: CASSQEATGGNQPQHF
CDR3 DNA: TGTGCCAGCAGCCAAGAGGCAACAGGAGGCAATCAGCCCCAGCATTTT

J gene: TRBJ1-1
V gene: TRBV30
D gene: -
clone size: -
CDR3 protein: CAWRGPGGTEAFF
CDR3 DNA: TGTGCCTGGAGAGGACCCGGAGGCACTGAAGCTTTCTTT

J gene: TRBJ2-7
V gene: TRBV5-1
D gene: TRBD2
clone size: -
CDR3 protein: CASSFGTSGSYEQYF
CDR3 DNA: TGCGCCAGCAGTTTCGGGACTAGCGGCTCCTACGAGCAGTACTTC

J gene: TRBJ2-7
V gene: TRBV2
D gene: -
clone size: -
CDR3 protein: CASSEEQGYEQYF
CDR3 DNA: TGTGCCAGCAGTGAAGAACAGGGCTACGAGCAGTACTTC

J gene: TRBJ2-7
V gene: TRBV2
D gene: -
clone size: -
CDR3 protein: CASRRETYEQYF
CDR3 DNA: TGTGCCAGCAGGAGGGAGACGTACGAGCAGTACTTC

J gene: TRBJ2-1
V gene: TRBV6-4
D gene: TRBD2
clone size: -
CDR3 protein: CASSDSGSGGNEQFF
CDR3 DNA: TGTGCCAGCAGTGACAGCGGTAGCGGGGGCAATGAGCAGTTCTTC

J gene: TRBJ1-4
V gene: TRBV30
D gene: TRBD1
clone size: once
CDR3 protein: CAWARGRGEKLFF
CDR3 DNA: TGTGCCTGGGCCAGGGGGCGAGGGGAAAAACTGTTTTTT

J gene: TRBJ2-2
V gene: TRBV18
D gene: TRBD1
clone size: few
CDR3 protein: CASSPPGQSTTGELFF
CDR3 DNA: TGTGCCAGCTCACCACCGGGACAGTCAACCACCGGGGAGCTGTTTTTT

J gene: TRBJ2-1
V gene: TRBV3-1/TRBV3-2
D gene: -
clone size: -
CDR3 protein: CASSQGIRWSGQGNEQFF
CDR3 DNA: TGTGCCAGCAGCCAAGGAATTAGGTGGTCAGGCCAGGGCAATGAGCAGTTCTTC

J gene: TRBJ1-2
V gene: TRBV30
D gene: -
clone size: -
CDR3 protein: CAWSGGGIYGYTF
CDR3 DNA: TGTGCCTGGAGTGGGGGGGGCATCTATGGCTACACCTTC

J gene: TRBJ2-4
V gene: TRBV6-2/TRBV6-3
D gene: -
clone size: -
CDR3 protein: CASSYQGRVKNIQYF
CDR3 DNA: TGTGCCAGCAGTTACCAGGGCCGGGTCAAAAACATTCAGTACTTC

J gene: TRBJ2-1
V gene: TRBV18
D gene: TRBD2
clone size: -
CDR3 protein: CASSAFSGTTNEQFF
CDR3 DNA: TGTGCCAGCTCAGCTTTTAGCGGGACCACCAATGAGCAGTTCTTC

J gene: TRBJ2-7
V gene: TRBV11-3
D gene: -
clone size: -
CDR3 protein: CASSLGRGPNYEQYF
CDR3 DNA: TGTGCCAGCAGCTTGGGCAGGGGACCCAACTACGAGCAGTACTTC